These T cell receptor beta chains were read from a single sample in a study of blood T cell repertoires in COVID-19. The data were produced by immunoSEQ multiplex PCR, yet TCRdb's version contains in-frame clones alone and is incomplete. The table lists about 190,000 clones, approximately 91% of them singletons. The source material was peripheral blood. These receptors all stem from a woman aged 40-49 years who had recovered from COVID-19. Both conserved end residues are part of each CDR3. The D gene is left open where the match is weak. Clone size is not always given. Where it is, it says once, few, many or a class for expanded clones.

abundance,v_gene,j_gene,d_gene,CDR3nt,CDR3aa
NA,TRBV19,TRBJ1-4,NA,TGTGCCAGTCAGCGGACAGATTATAATGAAAAACTGTTTTTT,CASQRTDYNEKLFF
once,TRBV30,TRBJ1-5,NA,TGTGCCTGGAGTCCCCCGGGGGGGGCGCAGGGTCATCAGCCCCAGCATTTT,CAWSPPGGAQGHQPQHF
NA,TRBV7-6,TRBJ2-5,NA,TGTGCCAGCACACCAGATCCGGGGGAGACCCAGTACTTC,CASTPDPGETQYF
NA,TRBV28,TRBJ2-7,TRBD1,TGTGCCAGCAGCCCTCCTCCGACAGGGCTCGAGCAGTACTTC,CASSPPPTGLEQYF
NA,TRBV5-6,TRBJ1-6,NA,TGTGCCAGCAGCGCTGGGGCGGGAGTTAATTCACCCCTCCACTTT,CASSAGAGVNSPLHF
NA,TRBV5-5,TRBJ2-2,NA,TGTGCCAGCAGCCTTGGCCGGACAGCCGGGGAGCTGTTTTTT,CASSLGRTAGELFF
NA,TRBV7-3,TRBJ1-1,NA,TGTGCCAGCAGCCCAGGTAGTAAGGTCGGGGTCACTGAAGCTTTCTTT,CASSPGSKVGVTEAFF
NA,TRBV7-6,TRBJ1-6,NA,TGTGCCAGCAGCTTATTTCGCGGGGGTAATTCACCCCTCCACTTT,CASSLFRGGNSPLHF
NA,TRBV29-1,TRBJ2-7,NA,TGCAGCGTAACAGGGCCCAGAGGCTACGAGCAGTACTTC,CSVTGPRGYEQYF
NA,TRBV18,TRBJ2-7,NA,TGTGCCAGCTCATCCCAGTCGACAGGTACCTACGAGCAGTACTTC,CASSSQSTGTYEQYF
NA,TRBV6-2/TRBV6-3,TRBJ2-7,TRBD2,TGTGCCAGCAGTTCGGCTAGCGGGACCTACGAGCAGTACTTC,CASSSASGTYEQYF
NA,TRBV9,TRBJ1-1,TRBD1,TGTGCCAGCAGCGTGGGGGACAGTTCGTACACTGAAGCTTTCTTT,CASSVGDSSYTEAFF
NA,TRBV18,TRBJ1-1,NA,TGTGCCAGCTCACCAAACCAGGGGCAGACTGAAGCTTTCTTT,CASSPNQGQTEAFF
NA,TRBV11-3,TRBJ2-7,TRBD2,TGTGCCAGCAGCCGAGCGGGGACCTCCTACGAGCAGTACTTC,CASSRAGTSYEQYF
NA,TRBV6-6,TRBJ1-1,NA,TGTGCCAGCAGTTACCCAGAGTACGCCGCGGATGAAGCTTTCTTT,CASSYPEYAADEAFF
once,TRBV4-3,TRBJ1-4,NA,TGCGCCAGCAGCCCCGACAGCCACGATGAAAAACTGTTTTTT,CASSPDSHDEKLFF
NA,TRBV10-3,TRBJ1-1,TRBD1,TGTGCCATCACCTCCTCTTGGGGACAGGGCGGCGCTGAAGCTTTCTTT,CAITSSWGQGGAEAFF
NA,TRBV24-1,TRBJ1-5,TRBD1,TGTGCCACCAGTGATCCCCAAAACGACAGGGCCAATCAGCCCCAGCATTTT,CATSDPQNDRANQPQHF
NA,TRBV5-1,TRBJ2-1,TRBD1,TGCGCCAGCAGCCCAGACGGGACAGGGGGGTATGAGCAGTTCTTC,CASSPDGTGGYEQFF
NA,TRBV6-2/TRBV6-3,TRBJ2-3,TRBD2,TGTGCCAGCAGTTACGGCGGGAGGTCCTCCACAGATACGCAGTATTTT,CASSYGGRSSTDTQYF
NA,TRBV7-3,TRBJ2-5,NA,TGTGCCAGCAGCTTATCCCGGACTTCCGAGACCCAGTACTTC,CASSLSRTSETQYF
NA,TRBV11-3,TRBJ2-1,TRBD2,TGTGCCAGCAGCTTGTCAGCGGGAGGTTACAATGAGCAGTTCTTC,CASSLSAGGYNEQFF
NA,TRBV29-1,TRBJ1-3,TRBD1,TGCAGCGTTAGGGACAGCCTCTCTGGAAACACCATATATTTT,CSVRDSLSGNTIYF
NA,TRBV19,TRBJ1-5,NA,TGTGCCAGTAGTATGAAAGGACAGTTTCAATCAGAGCCCCAGCATTTT,CASSMKGQFQSEPQHF
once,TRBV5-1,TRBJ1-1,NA,TGCGCCAGCAGCTCCGGGAACACTGAAGCTTTCTTT,CASSSGNTEAFF
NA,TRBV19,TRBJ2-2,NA,TGTGCCAGTGAAAACAGGGTGAACACCGGGGAGCTGTTTTTT,CASENRVNTGELFF
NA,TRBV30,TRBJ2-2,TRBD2,TGTGCCTGGAGTGGACTAGCGGGATACACCGGGGAGCTGTTTTTT,CAWSGLAGYTGELFF
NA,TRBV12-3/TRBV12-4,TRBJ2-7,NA,TGTGCCAGCAGTTTGAGACTATCCGAGCAGTACTTC,CASSLRLSEQYF
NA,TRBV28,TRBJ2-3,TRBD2,TGTGCCAGCCTGGGACTAGCGGGAGTAAGGTGGGTCACAGATACGCAGTATTTT,CASLGLAGVRWVTDTQYF
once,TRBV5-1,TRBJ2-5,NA,TGCGCCAGCAGCTTGGTTCGGGTACAAGAGACCCAGTACTTC,CASSLVRVQETQYF
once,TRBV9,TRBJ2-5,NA,TGTGCCAGCCAAGGGGATGCCTCGGAGACCCAGTACTTC,CASQGDASETQYF
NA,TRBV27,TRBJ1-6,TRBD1,TGTGCCAGCAGTTACCGCTTAGGAAGACAGGGGTGGGGTTCACCCCTCCACTTT,CASSYRLGRQGWGSPLHF
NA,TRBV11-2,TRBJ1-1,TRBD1,TGTGCCAGCAGCTTAGATCGCGGACAGGGGGCGATTGAAGCTTTCTTT,CASSLDRGQGAIEAFF
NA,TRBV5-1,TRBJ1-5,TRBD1,TGCGCCAGCAGCCGGGACAGTAGCAATCAGCCCCAGCATTTT,CASSRDSSNQPQHF